These T cell receptor beta chains were read from a single sample in a study of T-cell reconstitution after alpha-beta-depleted transplantation in children. TCRdb re-analysed the PCR reads in MiXCR, keeping a single row per CDR3 protein. The table lists about 610,000 distinct CDR3 sequences, over 9.5% of them singletons. This specimen was PBMCs from the stem cell graft donor, taken from the stem cell graft. These TCRs come from a human donor who donated a stem cell graft to a child with acute myeloid leukemia. Both conserved end residues are trimmed from each CDR3.

TRBV12-3/TRBV12-4,TRBJ2-7,ASSSTPGQGAYEQY
TRBV10-3,TRBJ1-4,AISESANEKLF
TRBV9,TRBJ2-1,ASSRSGRGYNEQF
TRBV20-1,TRBJ2-2,TTTYPNTGELF
TRBV12-3/TRBV12-4,TRBJ2-5,ASSSRGRGTQY
TRBV6-6,TRBJ2-5,ASRSRVQETQY
TRBV4-3,TRBJ1-2,ASSQARTGTFYGYT
TRBV6-5,TRBJ1-1,ASSYSGGSTEAF
TRBV20-1,TRBJ2-1,SAPGRGYNEQF
TRBV20-1,TRBJ2-1,SARGSRYNEQF
TRBV7-2,TRBJ2-4,ASSLAGRAKNIQY
TRBV11-2,TRBJ2-3,ASSLDLADTQY
TRBV4-2,TRBJ2-7,ASSQAMGYEQY
TRBV24-1,TRBJ2-1,ATSDIKPGLGAHEQF
TRBV29-1,TRBJ1-5,SVVVEGNQPQH
TRBV14,TRBJ1-1,ASSQIWSTEAF
TRBV23-1,TRBJ1-4,ASSQIRQTNEKLF
TRBV27,TRBJ1-1,ASSLYQAGTEAF
TRBV4-2,TRBJ1-4,ASSSQYATNEKLF
TRBV4-2,TRBJ2-7,ASSQAGTSSYEQY
TRBV20-1,TRBJ2-1,SASALGGGRGNEQF
TRBV10-3,TRBJ2-1,AITTSGRGSYNEQF
TRBV29-1,TRBJ2-6,SVEGLSFSGANVLT
TRBV20-1,TRBJ2-7,SARDYEGVGYEQY
TRBV29-1,TRBJ2-1,SVARTLYNEQF
TRBV20-1,TRBJ2-1,SARGRGRAKDEQF
TRBV7-2,TRBJ2-7,ASSLRREALY
TRBV6-5,TRBJ2-1,ASSYLGQGFHNEQF
TRBV9,TRBJ2-2,ASSVRDGGANTGELF
TRBV6-2/TRBV6-3,TRBJ1-1,ASSWDPTGARTEAF
TRBV28,TRBJ2-3,ASSFPVTDTQY
TRBV9,TRBJ2-1,ASSPEGSPRLYNEQF
TRBV7-9,TRBJ2-1,ASSLPTSDEQF
TRBV12-3/TRBV12-4,TRBJ1-5,ASSLGDPGWDQPQH
TRBV7-2,TRBJ2-7,ASSLGTRGHEQY
TRBV29-1,TRBJ2-3,SVALAADTQY
TRBV4-3,TRBJ2-2,ASSQGGGRSTGELF
TRBV5-1,TRBJ2-3,ASSKGQSIFTDTQY
TRBV4-3,TRBJ2-2,ASSQKTASTGELF
TRBV27,TRBJ2-7,ASSSRTSPSYEQY
TRBV6-1,TRBJ2-3,AVKRGLAGDTQY
TRBV20-1,TRBJ2-3,SARDRILGTRTDTQY
TRBV4-1,TRBJ2-1,ASSQVPRGKGNEQF
TRBV29-1,TRBJ1-2,SVEDLIGQGGGYT
TRBV12-5,TRBJ1-1,ASGPGGHTEAF
TRBV20-1,TRBJ2-2,TPRVAGNTGELF
TRBV7-2,TRBJ2-7,ASSLLGQVSYEQY
TRBV3-1,TRBJ1-1,ASSLSLEANTEAF
TRBV5-1,TRBJ2-1,ASSSLTGGGYNEQF
TRBV6-1,TRBJ2-7,ASSSRPGSLSYEQY
TRBV7-8,TRBJ1-2,ASSLNPWGGYT
TRBV7-9,TRBJ1-1,ASSLGLSGEAF